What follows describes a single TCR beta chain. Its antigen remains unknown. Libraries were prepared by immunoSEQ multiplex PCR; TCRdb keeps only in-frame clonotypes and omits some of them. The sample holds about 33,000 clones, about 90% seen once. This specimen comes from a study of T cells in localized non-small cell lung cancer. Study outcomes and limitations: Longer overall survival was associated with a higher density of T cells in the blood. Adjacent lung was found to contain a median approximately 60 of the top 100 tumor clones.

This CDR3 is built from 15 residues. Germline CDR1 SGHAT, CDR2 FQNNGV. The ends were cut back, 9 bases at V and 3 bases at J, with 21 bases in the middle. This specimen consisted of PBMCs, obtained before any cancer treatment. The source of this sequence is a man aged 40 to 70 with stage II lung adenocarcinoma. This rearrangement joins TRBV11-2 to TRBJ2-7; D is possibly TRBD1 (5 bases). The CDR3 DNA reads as TGTGCCAGTAAACAAGCCGGCAGGGCCTACTACGAGCAGTACTTC. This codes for CASKQAGRAYYEQYF. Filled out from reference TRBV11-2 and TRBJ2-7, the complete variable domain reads EAGVAQSPRYKIIEKRQSVAFWCNPISGHATLYWYQQILGQGPKLLIQFQNNGVVDDSQLPKDRFSAERLKGVDSTLKIQPAKLEDSAVYLCASKQAGRAYYEQYFGPGTRLTVT.